The entry below describes one TCR beta chain. Repertoires were generated with immunoSEQ multiplex PCR, while TCRdb's copy carries only in-frame clones and drops some. Of 260,000 or so clones listed, over 80% are singletons. This record comes from a study of blood T cell repertoires in COVID-19. Study-wide context: The origin of the acute and convalescent COVID-19 samples was the United States, Italy and Spain. Sources were T cells, B-cell-depleted T cells, or PBMCs; the material itself was cDNA or gDNA.

This study enrolled people aged roughly 18 to 90 from roughly 24 US geographic areas. Cohort placement rested on clinical history that participants reported themselves. V was cut by 3 bases and J by 1 base, with 16 bases left in between. The CDR3 runs to 17 residues. Germline assignment: CDR1 SNHLY and CDR2 FYNNEI. The clonotype originates from a woman aged 25 to 45 with acute COVID-19. The gene calls are TRBV2 and TRBJ1-3; D gene unclear. The sample taken for sequencing was PBMCs or T cells enriched from blood (not recorded which). The CDR3 region is CASSDLSEISSGNTIYF. The CDR3 nucleotides read TGTGCCAGCAGTGATTTGTCAGAAATATCTTCTGGAAACACCATATATTTT.